This T cell receptor (beta chain) stems from a study of memory B cells and T cells in multiple sclerosis. The protocol was immunoSEQ multiplex PCR, while the TCRdb copy is restricted to in-frame clones and leaves out a portion. This table holds fewer than 800 clones, over 60% found once. Details on this clone: Antigen unknown.

Study-wide results and caveats: Normalization was needed because clone-set size differences affected shared clonotype counts.

The CDR3 has 14 amino acids. The germline CDR1 and CDR2 sequences are SQVTM and ANQGSEA. J was trimmed by 4 bases and V by 3 bases; bases with no gene match: 5. Material for sequencing was brain tissue. The source of this sequence is a human donor with multiple sclerosis. The V call is TRBV29-1, the J call TRBJ2-3; 9 nucleotides match TRBD1. The CDR3 DNA reads TGCAGCGTTGAGGGACAGGGTGTCGCAGATACGCAGTATTTT. Its protein is CSVEGQGVADTQYF.